One sample yielded the 18 T cell receptor beta chains listed below, sequenced in a study of shared clonotypes between healthy human individuals (dated by TCRdb to the early 2020s). To prepare the library, the immunoSEQ multiplex PCR assay was applied. TCRdb stores this immuneACCESS table with in-frame sequences only. Part of the clones is absent; in the studies checked, under half of the shortfall reflects unresolved V genes, and no reason is known for the rest. Counted in this sample were about 2.4 million clones; approximately 93% of them appeared once. The leading ten clones occupy about 0.38% of the sample. The sample comprised naive CD4+ T cells from PBMCs. The cell subset or site label of this sample denotes: CD45RA+ positively selected. The receptors come from a man in his late teens or twenties in good health. Some clones in this sample may be carry-over from other donors' samples.

The chain recombines TRBV11-3 with TRBJ2-3; D is perhaps TRBD2 (6 bases). Per germline, CDR1 SGHNT and CDR2 YENEEA. The CDR3 length is 14 residues. V was cut by 3 bases and J by 4 bases, with 11 bases left in between. The CDR3 loop reads CASSLGRGADTQYF. CDR3 in DNA: TGTGCCAGCAGCTTGGGGCGGGGTGCAGATACGCAGTATTTT.

This chain connects TRBV5-4 to TRBJ2-5, with D possibly matching TRBD1 (6 bases). CDR1 and CDR2 from the germline V gene are SGHNT and YYREEE (reference sequence). The CDR3 length is 14 residues. Trimming removed 4 bases from V and 0 bases from J, with 10 bases in between. This CDR3 reads CASSTGQHQETQYF. The CDR3 DNA follows: TGTGCCAGCAGCACTGGACAGCACCAAGAGACCCAGTACTTC.

The J gene is TRBJ2-5, the V gene TRBV7-8, with D possibly being TRBD1 (5 bases). Trimming cost V 5 bases and J 7 bases, with 20 bases left between them. Germline V gives CDR1 SGHVS, CDR2 FQNEAQ. This CDR3 has 15 residues. This CDR3 reads CASSPPRTPTVTQYF. The CDR3 DNA follows: TGTGCCAGCAGCCCACCACGGACACCCACCGTGACCCAGTACTTC.

Turning to this clone: In the same sample, other DNA sequences code for this CDR3. The rearrangement uses TRBV2 and TRBJ2-7; D ambiguous. CDR1 SNHLY and CDR2 FYNNEI come from the germline V gene. V shed 4 bases and J shed 3 bases, with 1 base lying between them. The CDR3 contains 10 residues. The CDR3 spells CASSVYEQYF. In nucleotides, the CDR3 is TGTGCCAGCAGTGTCTACGAGCAGTACTTC.

V is TRBV30 and J is TRBJ2-5, with D perhaps TRBD2 (5 bases). V was cut by 2 bases and J by 7 bases, with 8 bases left in between. CDR1 and CDR2 (germline): GTSNPN, SVGIG (reference sequence). This CDR3 contains 11 residues. Written as DNA, the CDR3 is TGTGCCTGGAGTCCCGAGGGGACCCAGTACTTC. Its translation: CAWSPEGTQYF.

J is TRBJ2-3 and V is TRBV2; D uncertain. The germline V and J ends were trimmed by 3 bases and 2 bases, with 9 bases remaining between them. CDR3 length: 14 residues. The germline V gene encodes CDR1 SNHLY and CDR2 FYNNEI. CDR3: CASSDYFHTDTQYF. For the CDR3, the DNA is TGTGCCAGCAGTGATTACTTTCACACAGATACGCAGTATTTT.

The V gene is TRBV28, the J gene TRBJ2-7; 7 bases are a match to TRBD1. With V trimmed by 5 bases and J by 2 bases, 9 bases remained unmatched. Germline CDR1 reads MDHEN; CDR2 reads SYDVKM. This CDR3 is 15 amino acids long. The CDR3 sequence is CASSTTGVVAYEQYF. DNA of the CDR3: TGTGCCAGCAGTACAACAGGGGTTGTTGCCTACGAGCAGTACTTC.

On this clone: Other DNA sequences from this sample encode an identical CDR3 as well. V gene TRBV7-9 combines with J gene TRBJ1-3; 7 nucleotides agree with TRBD1. CDR1 is SEHNR and CDR2 is FQNEAQ in the germline V gene (reference sequence). With V trimmed by 4 bases and J by 4 bases, 4 bases remained unmatched. The CDR3 runs to 14 residues. This chain's CDR3 is CASSSDRDGNTIYF. The CDR3 region has the DNA TGTGCCAGCAGCTCCGACAGGGACGGAAACACCATATATTTT.

The chain combines TRBV5-1 with TRBJ2-6, with D perhaps matching TRBD1 (6 bases). Germline CDR1 SGHRS, CDR2 YFSETQ. Trimming removed 4 bases from V and 2 bases from J, with 13 bases in between. CDR3 length: 16 residues. The CDR3 is CASSIQGTPGANVLTF. Here the CDR3 DNA reads TGCGCCAGCAGCATACAGGGAACTCCTGGGGCCAACGTCCTGACTTTC.

The sample holds one count of this clone. The rearrangement links TRBV30 to TRBJ1-5; no clear D gene. This CDR3 region has 19 residues. Germline CDR1 GTSNPN, CDR2 SVGIG (reference sequence). V was clipped by 3 bases and J by 3 bases, with 27 bases between them. The CDR3 loop is CAWSRGIDGRKAYNQPQHF. The CDR3 DNA reads as TGTGCCTGGAGCCGAGGTATAGATGGACGGAAGGCCTACAATCAGCCCCAGCATTTT. Filled out from reference TRBV30 and TRBJ1-5, the complete variable domain reads SQTIHQWPATLVQPVGSPLSLECTVEGTSNPNLYWYRQAAGRGLQLLFYSVGIGQISSEVPQNLSASRPQDRQFILSSKKLLLSDSGFYLCAWSRGIDGRKAYNQPQHFGDGTRLSIL.

The J gene is TRBJ2-3, the V gene TRBV19, with a tentative D call TRBD2 (5 bases). V shed 5 bases and J shed 0 bases, with 9 bases lying between them. The CDR3 is 14 residues long. CDR1 and CDR2 (germline): LNHDA, SQIVND (reference sequence). The CDR3 nucleotides read TGTGCCAGTAGTCCCGGCGGGAGCACAGATACGCAGTATTTT. Translated: CASSPGGSTDTQYF.

V and J are TRBV5-1 and TRBJ2-3; 11 bases match TRBD2. The J segment lost 6 bases and the V segment lost 2 bases, leaving 8 bases of the junction unmatched. This CDR3 spans 16 amino acids. Germline V gene sequence: CDR1 SGHRS, CDR2 YFSETQ. CDR3 nucleotide sequence: TGCGCCAGCAGCTTCCGGTCACTAGCGGGAGTTGATACGCAGTATTTT. Amino acids: CASSFRSLAGVDTQYF.

The rearrangement uses TRBV2 and TRBJ1-1; perhaps TRBD1 as D (5 bases). The CDR3 runs 13 residues. The V end lost 6 bases, the J end lost 3 bases, and 11 bases lay between the germline ends. Germline CDR1 SNHLY, CDR2 FYNNEI. The DNA of the CDR3 is TGTGCCAGCAGGCCGGAGGGGTACACTGAAGCTTTCTTT. Translated: CASRPEGYTEAFF.

Turning to this clone: The sample holds other DNA sequences that translate to the same CDR3. CDR3 nucleotides: TGTGCCAGCAGCTCGGGACTAGCGGTGTACAATGAGCAGTTCTTC. This codes for CASSSGLAVYNEQFF. The genes are TRBV7-3 and TRBJ2-1; 11 bases are shared with TRBD2. This CDR3 has 15 amino acids. V lost 4 bases and J lost 4; bases outside the gene matches: 3. Per the germline V gene, CDR1 is SGHTA and CDR2 is FQGTGA.

The chain couples TRBV5-6 to TRBJ1-4; the D gene is possibly TRBD1 (6 bases). There are 16 residues in the CDR3. The germline gives CDR1 SGHDT, CDR2 YYEEEE. Trimming removed 1 base at V and 0 bases at J, with 10 bases between. CDR3 sequence (DNA): TGTGCCAGCAGCTTGACAGGGACTGCAACTAATGAAAAACTGTTTTTT. The encoded protein is CASSLTGTATNEKLFF.

The chain couples TRBV28 to TRBJ1-4; no clear D. Germline lookup yields CDR1 MDHEN and CDR2 SYDVKM. CDR3 length: 13 residues. V was clipped by 6 bases and J by 7 bases, with 12 bases between them. The chain's CDR3 is CASSPAESEKLFF. As DNA, the CDR3 is TGTGCCAGCAGCCCGGCGGAAAGTGAAAAACTGTTTTTT.

This clone was detected only once. The rearrangement uses TRBV6-6 and TRBJ2-5, with D possibly TRBD1 on 7 matching bases. The CDR3 extends over 15 amino acids. CDR1 is MNHNY, CDR2 SVGAGI, per germline (reference sequence). V dropped 2 bases and J dropped 3 bases, with 13 bases sitting between them. CDR3 sequence reads: CASSYTFRGEETQYF. The CDR3 nucleotides read TGTGCCAGCAGTTACACATTCAGGGGGGAAGAGACCCAGTACTTC.

The chain combines TRBV14 with TRBJ2-2; 7 bases line up with TRBD2. J was trimmed by 2 bases and V by 1 base; bases with no gene match: 7. CDR3 length: 17 residues. Germline-derived CDR1 and CDR2 are SGHDN and FVKESK. The DNA for the CDR3 is TGTGCCAGCAGCCAAGGTCTCGGGAGGAACAACACCGGGGAGCTGTTTTTT. Protein sequence: CASSQGLGRNNTGELFF.